These T cell receptor beta chains were read from a single sample in a study of cytomegalovirus exposure and HLA in healthy donors. Measured with immunoSEQ multiplex PCR; TCRdb has only the in-frame clones, and not every one. Of more than 110,000 clones listed, roughly four fifths are singletons. Material for sequencing was PBMCs. All receptors come from a woman aged 45-59 years in good health and CMV-seropositive. Both conserved end residues are trimmed from each CDR3. Not all rows give a size; the values are once, few, many and, for expanded clones, a class.

j_call clone_size v_call cdr3_aa
TRBJ1-6 few TRBV5-1 ASSWDSNSPLH
TRBJ2-5 few TRBV27 ASSLKGLAGLETQY
TRBJ2-7 once TRBV2 ASSYSGDEQY
TRBJ1-5 few TRBV28 ASSPKELSNQPQH
TRBJ1-2 NA TRBV7-3 ASSDGTDSFPNYGYT
TRBJ2-5 NA TRBV21-1 AAYPNTGGLETQY
TRBJ2-7 NA TRBV11-2 ASSLELISYEQY
TRBJ2-1 once TRBV9 ASSPDRRSDNEQF
TRBJ1-1 NA TRBV11-2 ASSFSGLSNTEAF
TRBJ2-5 NA TRBV10-3 AISESRGQETQY
TRBJ1-6 NA TRBV6-5 ASSFGTSQTLH
TRBJ1-2 NA TRBV19 ASSTLQGPNYGYT
TRBJ2-1 few TRBV4-1 ASSQGDGTF
TRBJ2-7 NA TRBV7-2 ASSLENGAYEQY
TRBJ1-5 NA TRBV5-6 ASSLLGVDQPQH
TRBJ1-1 NA TRBV5-5 ASSSAGTPNTEAF
TRBJ1-6 NA TRBV2 ASSVYSAGSSPLH
TRBJ1-5 NA TRBV7-8 ASSLDIYDGTGGTQPQH
TRBJ2-5 NA TRBV9 ASSVEGGGTQY
TRBJ2-1 NA TRBV7-3 ASSPGTSGNNEQF
TRBJ2-7 NA TRBV7-3 ASSLSGGISYEQY
TRBJ1-6 NA TRBV6-1 ASSEGVSSYNSPLH
TRBJ2-2 NA TRBV7-2 ASSLRGGGLGTGELF
TRBJ2-7 NA TRBV7-2 ASSSRRGGSSYEQY
TRBJ2-1 NA TRBV10-3 AISPGGSYNEQF
TRBJ1-4 NA TRBV10-1 ASSESTRRGGHTNEKLF
TRBJ2-1 NA TRBV30 AWTPLLVHNEQF
TRBJ2-3 NA TRBV25-1 ASSTSGSTDTQY
TRBJ2-3 NA TRBV7-3 ASSPRPAAVSQY
TRBJ2-7 NA TRBV4-2 ASSQGLAGDNEQY
TRBJ1-2 NA TRBV27 ASSPPGFRRNGYT
TRBJ1-4 NA TRBV13 ASSQRDRGLVKEKLF
TRBJ1-5 NA TRBV19 ALLQPQH
TRBJ2-7 NA TRBV30 AWSIAGGMYEQY
TRBJ1-6 NA TRBV4-1 ASSQAAAGYNSPLH
TRBJ1-1 NA TRBV5-4 ASSLGGFQPNTEAF
TRBJ2-2 NA TRBV23-1 ASSHRGQTGELF
TRBJ2-7 NA TRBV30 AGNYRFGEQY
TRBJ2-7 NA TRBV2 ASRASGDEQY
TRBJ1-2 NA TRBV18 ASSPPEDYGYT
TRBJ2-7 NA TRBV20-1 SALFGNEQY
TRBJ2-1 NA TRBV28 ASSFLAGMDEQF
TRBJ2-1 NA TRBV28 ASSSPAGGRDNEQF
TRBJ2-3 once TRBV19 ASSIDLPSTGGVDTQY
TRBJ1-6 NA TRBV30 AWRNRRTAVSPLH